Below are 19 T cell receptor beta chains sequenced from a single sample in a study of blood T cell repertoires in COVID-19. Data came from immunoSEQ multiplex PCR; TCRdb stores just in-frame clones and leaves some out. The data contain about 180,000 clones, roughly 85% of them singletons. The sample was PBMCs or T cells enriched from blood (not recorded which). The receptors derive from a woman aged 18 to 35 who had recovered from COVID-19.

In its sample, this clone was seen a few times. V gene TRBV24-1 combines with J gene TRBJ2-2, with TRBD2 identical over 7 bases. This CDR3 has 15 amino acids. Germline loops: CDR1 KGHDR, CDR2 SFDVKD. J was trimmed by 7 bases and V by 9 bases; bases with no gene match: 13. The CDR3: CATARREGPNGELFF. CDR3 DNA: TGTGCCACCGCAAGGAGGGAGGGCCCAAACGGGGAGCTGTTTTTT.

The CDR3 spells CASSPQMDLGGNQPQHF. CDR3 sequence (DNA): TGCGCCAGCAGCCCCCAGATGGATTTGGGCGGCAATCAGCCCCAGCATTTT. The genes are TRBV4-1 and TRBJ1-5, with D unresolved. V was cut by 4 bases and J by 2 bases, with 18 bases left in between. This CDR3 is 17 amino acids long. Germline lookup yields CDR1 MGHRA and CDR2 YSYEKL.

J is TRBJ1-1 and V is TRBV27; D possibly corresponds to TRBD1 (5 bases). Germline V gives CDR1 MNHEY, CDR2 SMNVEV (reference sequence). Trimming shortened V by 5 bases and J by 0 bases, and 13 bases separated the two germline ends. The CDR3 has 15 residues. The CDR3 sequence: CASSLSGVMNTEAFF. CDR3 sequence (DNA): TGTGCCAGCAGTCTCTCGGGGGTAATGAACACTGAAGCTTTCTTT.

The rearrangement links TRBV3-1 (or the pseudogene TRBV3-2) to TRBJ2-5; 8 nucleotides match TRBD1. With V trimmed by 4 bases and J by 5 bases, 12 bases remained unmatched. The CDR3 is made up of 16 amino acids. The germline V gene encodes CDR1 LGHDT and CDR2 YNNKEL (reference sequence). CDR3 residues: CASSRQTGAIGETQYF. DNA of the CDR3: TGTGCCAGCAGCCGACAGACAGGGGCAATCGGTGAGACCCAGTACTTC.

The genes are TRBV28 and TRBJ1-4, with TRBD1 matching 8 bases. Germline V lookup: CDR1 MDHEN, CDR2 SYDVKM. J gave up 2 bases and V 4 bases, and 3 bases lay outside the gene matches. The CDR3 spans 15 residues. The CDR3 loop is CASSSTGVTNEKLFF. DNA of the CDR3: TGTGCCAGCAGTTCGACAGGGGTCACTAATGAAAAACTGTTTTTT.

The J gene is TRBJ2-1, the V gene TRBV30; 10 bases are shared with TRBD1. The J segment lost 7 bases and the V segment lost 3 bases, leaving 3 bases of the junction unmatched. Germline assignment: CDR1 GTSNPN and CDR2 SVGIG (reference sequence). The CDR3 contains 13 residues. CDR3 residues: CAWRGQGLNEQFF. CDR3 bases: TGTGCCTGGAGGGGACAGGGGTTGAATGAGCAGTTCTTC. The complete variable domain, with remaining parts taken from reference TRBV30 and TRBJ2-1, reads SQTIHQWPATLVQPVGSPLSLECTVEGTSNPNLYWYRQAAGRGLQLLFYSVGIGQISSEVPQNLSASRPQDRQFILSSKKLLLSDSGFYLCAWRGQGLNEQFFGPGTRLTVL.

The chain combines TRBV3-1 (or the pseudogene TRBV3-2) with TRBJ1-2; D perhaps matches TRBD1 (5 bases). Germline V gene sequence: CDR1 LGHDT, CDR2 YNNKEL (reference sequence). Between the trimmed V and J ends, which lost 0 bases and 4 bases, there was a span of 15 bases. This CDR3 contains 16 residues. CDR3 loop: CASSQEDGQPTYGYTF. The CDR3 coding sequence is TGTGCCAGCAGCCAAGAGGACGGACAACCGACCTATGGCTACACCTTC.

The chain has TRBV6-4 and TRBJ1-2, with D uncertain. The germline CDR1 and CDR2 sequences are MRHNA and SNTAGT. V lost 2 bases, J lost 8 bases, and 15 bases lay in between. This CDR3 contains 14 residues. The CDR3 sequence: CASSDRMVGHGYTF. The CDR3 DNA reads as TGTGCCAGCAGTGACCGCATGGTTGGCCACGGCTACACCTTC.

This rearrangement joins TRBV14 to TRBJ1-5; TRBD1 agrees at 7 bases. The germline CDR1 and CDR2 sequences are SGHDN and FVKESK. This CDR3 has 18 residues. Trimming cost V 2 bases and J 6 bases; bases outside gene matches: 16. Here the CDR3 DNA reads TGTGCCAGCAGCCAAAAACAGGGGACCCCCTTTAGAAGTCAGCCCCAGCATTTT. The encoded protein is CASSQKQGTPFRSQPQHF.

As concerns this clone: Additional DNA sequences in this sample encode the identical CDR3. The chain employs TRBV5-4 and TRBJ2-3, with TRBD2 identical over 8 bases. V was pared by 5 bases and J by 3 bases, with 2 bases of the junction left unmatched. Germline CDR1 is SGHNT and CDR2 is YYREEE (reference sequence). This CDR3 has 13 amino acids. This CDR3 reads CASSLAGTDTQYF. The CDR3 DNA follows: TGTGCCAGCAGTTTAGCGGGGACAGATACGCAGTATTTT.

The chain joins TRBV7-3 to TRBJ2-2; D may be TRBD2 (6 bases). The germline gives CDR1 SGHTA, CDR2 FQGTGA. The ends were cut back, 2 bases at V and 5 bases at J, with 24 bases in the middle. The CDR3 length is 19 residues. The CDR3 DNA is TGTGCCAGCAGCTTAGATAGCTTGTGGAGGGCGCGGGGTACCGGGGAGCTGTTTTTT. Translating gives CASSLDSLWRARGTGELFF.

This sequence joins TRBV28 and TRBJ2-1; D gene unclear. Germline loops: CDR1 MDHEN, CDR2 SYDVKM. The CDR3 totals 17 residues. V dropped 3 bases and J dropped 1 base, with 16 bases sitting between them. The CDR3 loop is CASSFSPRLISYNEQFF. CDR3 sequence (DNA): TGTGCCAGCAGTTTCTCCCCCAGGCTCATATCCTACAATGAGCAGTTCTTC.

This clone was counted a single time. This chain's CDR3 is CASSASGGVVITEAFF. DNA of the CDR3: TGTGCCAGCAGCGCGTCCGGGGGGGTGGTTATCACTGAAGCTTTCTTT. The chain joins TRBV9 to TRBJ1-1; D possibly corresponds to TRBD1 (5 bases). This CDR3 comprises 16 residues. Germline CDR1 SGDLS, CDR2 YYNGEE. The germline V and J ends were trimmed by 3 bases and 4 bases, with 19 bases remaining between them. The complete variable domain, with remaining parts taken from reference TRBV9 and TRBJ1-1, reads DSGVTQTPKHLITATGQRVTLRCSPRSGDLSVYWYQQSLDQGLQFLIQYYNGEERAKGNILERFSAQQFPDLHSELNLSSLELGDSALYFCASSASGGVVITEAFFGQGTRLTVV.

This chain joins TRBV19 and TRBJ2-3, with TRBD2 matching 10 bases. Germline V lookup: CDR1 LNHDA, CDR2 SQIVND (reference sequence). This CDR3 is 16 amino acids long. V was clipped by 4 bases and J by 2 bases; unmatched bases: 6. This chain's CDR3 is CASSTVTSGYTDTQYF. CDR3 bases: TGTGCCAGTAGTACCGTGACTAGCGGGTACACAGATACGCAGTATTTT.

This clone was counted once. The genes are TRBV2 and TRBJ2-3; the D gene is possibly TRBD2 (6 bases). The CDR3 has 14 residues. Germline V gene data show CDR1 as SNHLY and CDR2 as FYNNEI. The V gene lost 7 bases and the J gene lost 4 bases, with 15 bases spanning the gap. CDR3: CASIAGPSPDTQYF. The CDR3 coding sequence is TGTGCCAGCATCGCGGGACCGTCCCCAGATACGCAGTATTTT.

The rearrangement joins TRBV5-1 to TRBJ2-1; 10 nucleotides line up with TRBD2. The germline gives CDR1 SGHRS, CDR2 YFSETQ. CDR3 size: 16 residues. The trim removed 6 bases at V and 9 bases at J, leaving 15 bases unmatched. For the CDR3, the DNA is TGCGCCAGCACGGTCGGGTCTAGCGGGAGACCTGGTGAGCAGTTCTTC. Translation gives CASTVGSSGRPGEQFF.

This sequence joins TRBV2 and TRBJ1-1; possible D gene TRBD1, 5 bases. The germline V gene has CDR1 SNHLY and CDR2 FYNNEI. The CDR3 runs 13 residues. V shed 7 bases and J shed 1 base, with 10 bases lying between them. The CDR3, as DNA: TGTGCCAGCATGGTCAGGGCGAACACTGAAGCTTTCTTT. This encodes CASMVRANTEAFF.

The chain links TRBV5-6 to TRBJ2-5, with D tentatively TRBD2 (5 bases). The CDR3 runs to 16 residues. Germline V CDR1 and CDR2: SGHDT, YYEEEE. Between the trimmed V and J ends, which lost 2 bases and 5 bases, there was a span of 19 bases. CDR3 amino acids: CASSFDFGVGWETQYF. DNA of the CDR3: TGTGCCAGCAGCTTCGATTTCGGGGTGGGGTGGGAGACCCAGTACTTC.

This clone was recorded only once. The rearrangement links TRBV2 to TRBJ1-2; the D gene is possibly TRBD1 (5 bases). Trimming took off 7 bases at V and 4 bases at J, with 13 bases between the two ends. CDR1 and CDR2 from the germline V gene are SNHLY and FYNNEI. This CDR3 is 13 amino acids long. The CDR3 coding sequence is TGTGCCAGCAACGCACCAGACAGCTATGGCTACACCTTC. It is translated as CASNAPDSYGYTF.